The following is a T cell receptor beta chain sequence with its context. The target antigen is unknown. This entry comes from a study of CD8 T cells in Susac syndrome. Study-level points and caveats: An acknowledgment was made by the study that its TCR sequencing and HLA analysis involved relatively few individuals.

Random hexamers primed reverse transcription of about 0.5 to 1 ug RNA. An immunoSEQ multiplex PCR amplified TCR beta CDR3 over 54 Vbeta and 13 Jbeta. TCRdb analysed the immunoSEQ multiplex PCR reads with MiXCR anew, one entry per CDR3 protein. The data contain around 270,000 distinct CDR3 sequences, about 89% of them seen just once; the ten biggest clones take up around 0.2%. Germline lookup yields CDR1 SGHTA and CDR2 FQGNSA. The J segment lost 1 base and the V segment lost 5 bases, leaving 3 bases of the junction unmatched. This CDR3 contains 15 residues. The study sequenced TCR beta in blood CD8+ and CD4+ T cells.

This receptor was taken from a human donor with multiple sclerosis. The genes are TRBV7-2 and TRBJ2-3; 10 positions match TRBD2. Sequenced material: CD8+ T cells from PBMCs. CDR3 residues: CASSILAGGTDTQYF. In nucleotides, the CDR3 is TGTGCCAGCAGCATTCTAGCGGGGGGCACAGATACGCAGTATTTT.